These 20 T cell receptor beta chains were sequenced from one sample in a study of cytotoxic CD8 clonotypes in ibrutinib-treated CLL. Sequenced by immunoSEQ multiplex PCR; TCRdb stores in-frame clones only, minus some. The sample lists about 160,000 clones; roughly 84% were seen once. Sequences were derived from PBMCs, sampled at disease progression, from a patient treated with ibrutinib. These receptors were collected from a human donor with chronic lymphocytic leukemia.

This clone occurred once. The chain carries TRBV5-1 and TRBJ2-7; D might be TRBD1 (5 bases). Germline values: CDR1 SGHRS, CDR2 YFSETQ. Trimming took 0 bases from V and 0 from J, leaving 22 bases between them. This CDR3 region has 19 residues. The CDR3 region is CASSLVWRQGSTSSYEQYF. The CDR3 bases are TGCGCCAGCAGCTTGGTCTGGCGGCAGGGATCTACGAGCTCCTACGAGCAGTACTTC.

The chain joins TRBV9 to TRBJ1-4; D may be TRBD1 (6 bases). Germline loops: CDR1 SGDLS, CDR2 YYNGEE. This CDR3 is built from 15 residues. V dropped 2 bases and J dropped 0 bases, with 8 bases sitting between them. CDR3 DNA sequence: TGTGCCAGCAGCGTGGGGGCCGCAACTAATGAAAAACTGTTTTTT. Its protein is CASSVGAATNEKLFF.

CDR3 sequence (DNA): TGTGCCAGCAGTTTAGCCAGTGGAGGCCCGGGAGGTCCCTACGAGCAGTACTTC. Protein: CASSLASGGPGGPYEQYF. The V and J genes are TRBV28 and TRBJ2-7; TRBD2 matches 7 bases. This CDR3 has 18 residues. J lost 2 bases, V lost 2 bases, and 15 bases had no gene match. CDR1 and CDR2 from the germline V gene are MDHEN and SYDVKM.

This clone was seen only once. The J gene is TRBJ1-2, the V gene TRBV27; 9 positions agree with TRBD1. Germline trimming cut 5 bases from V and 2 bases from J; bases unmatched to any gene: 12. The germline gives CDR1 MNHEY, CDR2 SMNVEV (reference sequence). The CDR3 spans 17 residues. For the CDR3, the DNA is TGTGCCAGCAGTAGTCCCGGGACAGGGTCAGGCAACTATGGCTACACCTTC. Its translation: CASSSPGTGSGNYGYTF.

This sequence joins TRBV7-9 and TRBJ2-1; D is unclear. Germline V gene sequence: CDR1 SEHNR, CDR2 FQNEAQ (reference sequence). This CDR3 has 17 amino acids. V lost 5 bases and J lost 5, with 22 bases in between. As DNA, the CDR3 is TGTGCCAGCAGCCCTCCCTTTAGGCAGCCCAAAAACAATGAGCAGTTCTTC. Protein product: CASSPPFRQPKNNEQFF.

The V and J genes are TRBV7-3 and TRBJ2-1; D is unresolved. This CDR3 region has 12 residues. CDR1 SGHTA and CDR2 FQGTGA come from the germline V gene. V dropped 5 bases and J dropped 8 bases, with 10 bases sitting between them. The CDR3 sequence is CASSPSGDEQFF. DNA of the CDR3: TGTGCCAGCAGCCCCAGTGGCGATGAGCAGTTCTTC.

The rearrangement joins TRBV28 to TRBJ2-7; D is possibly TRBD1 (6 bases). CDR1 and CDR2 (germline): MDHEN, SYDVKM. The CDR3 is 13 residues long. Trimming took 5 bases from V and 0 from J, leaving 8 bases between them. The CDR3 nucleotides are TGTGCCAGCAGTCCGGGACACTCCTACGAGCAGTACTTC. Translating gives CASSPGHSYEQYF.

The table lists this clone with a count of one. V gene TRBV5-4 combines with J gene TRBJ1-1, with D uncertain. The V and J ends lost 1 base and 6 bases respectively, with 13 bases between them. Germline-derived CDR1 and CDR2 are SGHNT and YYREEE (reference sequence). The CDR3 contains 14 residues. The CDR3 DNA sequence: TGTGCCAGCAGCTTGCCCGGACCCTCTTCTGAAGCTTTCTTT. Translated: CASSLPGPSSEAFF.

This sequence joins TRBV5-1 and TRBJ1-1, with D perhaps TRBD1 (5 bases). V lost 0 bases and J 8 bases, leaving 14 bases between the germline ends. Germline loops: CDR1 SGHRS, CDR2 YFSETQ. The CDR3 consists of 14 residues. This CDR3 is CASSLVQGESEAFF. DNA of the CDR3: TGCGCCAGCAGCTTGGTCCAGGGCGAGAGCGAAGCTTTCTTT.

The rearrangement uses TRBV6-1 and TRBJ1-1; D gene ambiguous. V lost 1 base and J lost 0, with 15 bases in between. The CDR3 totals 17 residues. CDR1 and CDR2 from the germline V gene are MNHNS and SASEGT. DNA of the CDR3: TGTGCCAGCAGTGAAGAACTGGATAGGACCTTGAACACTGAAGCTTTCTTT. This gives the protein CASSEELDRTLNTEAFF.

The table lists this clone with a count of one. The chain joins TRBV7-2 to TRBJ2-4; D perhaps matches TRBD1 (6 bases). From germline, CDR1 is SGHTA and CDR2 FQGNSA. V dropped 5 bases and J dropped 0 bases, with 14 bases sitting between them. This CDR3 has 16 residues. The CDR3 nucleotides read TGTGCCAGCAGCATTACAGGGCTACTAGCCAAAAACATTCAGTACTTC. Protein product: CASSITGLLAKNIQYF.

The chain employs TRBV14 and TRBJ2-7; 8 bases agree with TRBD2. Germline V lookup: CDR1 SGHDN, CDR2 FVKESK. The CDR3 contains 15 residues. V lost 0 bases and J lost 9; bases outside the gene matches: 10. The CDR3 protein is CASSQDTGGAIRQYF. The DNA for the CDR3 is TGTGCCAGCAGCCAAGATACGGGGGGGGCGATCAGGCAGTACTTC.

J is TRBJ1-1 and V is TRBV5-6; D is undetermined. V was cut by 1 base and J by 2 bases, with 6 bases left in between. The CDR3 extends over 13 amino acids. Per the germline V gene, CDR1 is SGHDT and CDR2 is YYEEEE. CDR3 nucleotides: TGTGCCAGCAGCTTGCGGGTTAACACTGAAGCTTTCTTT. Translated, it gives CASSLRVNTEAFF. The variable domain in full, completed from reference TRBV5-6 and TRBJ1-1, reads DAGVTQSPTHLIKTRGQQVTLRCSPKSGHDTVSWYQQALGQGPQFIFQYYEEEERQRGNFPDRFSGHQFPNYSSELNVNALLLGDSALYLCASSLRVNTEAFFGQGTRLTVV.

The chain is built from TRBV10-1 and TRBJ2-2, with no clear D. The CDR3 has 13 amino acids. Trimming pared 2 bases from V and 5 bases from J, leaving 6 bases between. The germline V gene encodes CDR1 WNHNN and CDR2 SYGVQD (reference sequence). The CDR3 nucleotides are TGCGCCAGCAGTGAGATTAAGACCGGGGAGCTGTTTTTT. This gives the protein CASSEIKTGELFF.

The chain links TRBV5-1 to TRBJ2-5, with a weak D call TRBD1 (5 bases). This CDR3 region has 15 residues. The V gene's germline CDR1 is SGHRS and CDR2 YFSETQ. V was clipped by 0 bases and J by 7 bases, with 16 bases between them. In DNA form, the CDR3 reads TGCGCCAGCAGCTTGGCGTTAGGGGTCGGCGGGACCCAGTACTTC. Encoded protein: CASSLALGVGGTQYF.

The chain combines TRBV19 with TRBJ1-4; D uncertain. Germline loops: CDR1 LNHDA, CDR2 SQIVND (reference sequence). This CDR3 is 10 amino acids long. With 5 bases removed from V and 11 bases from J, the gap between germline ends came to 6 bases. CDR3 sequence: CASSREKLFF. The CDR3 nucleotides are TGTGCCAGTAGTCGAGAGAAACTGTTTTTT.

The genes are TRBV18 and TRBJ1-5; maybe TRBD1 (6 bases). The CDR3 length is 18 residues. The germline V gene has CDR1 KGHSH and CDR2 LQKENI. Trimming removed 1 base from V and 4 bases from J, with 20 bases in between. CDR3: CASSPRQVGILGNQPQHF. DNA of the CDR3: TGTGCCAGCTCACCACGACAGGTCGGGATATTGGGAAATCAGCCCCAGCATTTT.

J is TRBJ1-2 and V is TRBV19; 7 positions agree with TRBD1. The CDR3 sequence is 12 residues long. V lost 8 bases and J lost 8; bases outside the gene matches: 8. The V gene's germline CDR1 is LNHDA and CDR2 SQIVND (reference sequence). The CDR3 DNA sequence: TGTGCCAGTTCAGACAGGGTTAACGGCTACACCTTC. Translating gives CASSDRVNGYTF.

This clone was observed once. CDR3 residues: CASFPIRTPYNEQFF. As DNA, the CDR3 is TGTGCCAGCTTTCCCATCAGGACCCCCTACAATGAGCAGTTCTTC. The chain couples TRBV7-3 to TRBJ2-1; D ambiguous. The CDR3 extends over 15 amino acids. Germline CDR1 and CDR2: SGHTA and FQGTGA. Trimming removed 8 bases from V and 2 bases from J, with 16 bases in between.

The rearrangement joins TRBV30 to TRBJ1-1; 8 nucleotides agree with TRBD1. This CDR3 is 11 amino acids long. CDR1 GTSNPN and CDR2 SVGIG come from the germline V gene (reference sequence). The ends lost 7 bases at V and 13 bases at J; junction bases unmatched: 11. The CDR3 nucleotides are TGTGCCTCCTACAGGGGACAGGTTGGTTTCTTT. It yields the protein CASYRGQVGFF.